This T cell receptor (beta chain) was profiled in a study of a mutant IDH1 vaccine in newly diagnosed glioma. Study summary: The study started vaccination 4-6 weeks after radiotherapy alone, or with temozolomide cycles. Patients' prior therapy spanned radiotherapy, temozolomide, or both; most underwent both.

Time point: week 47, end of study. What each vaccine dose contained was 300 ug of mutant IDH1 20-mer peptide, accompanied by topical imiquimod. Of note for this clone: The antigen is undetermined.

Between the trimmed V and J ends, which lost 7 bases and 3 bases, there was a span of 16 bases. CDR3 length equals 15 residues. The germline CDR1 and CDR2 sequences are LNHDA and SQIVND (reference sequence). The assay was immunoSEQ multiplex PCR, and TCRdb's table has in-frame clones only and misses some. The repertoire has tens of thousands of clones, approximately 90% of them found once; the top ten carry under 2.5%. The rearrangement joins TRBV19 to TRBJ1-5; TRBD1 is a possible D gene (5 bases). Sample: PBMCs, taken from a glioma patient whose treatment included an IDH1 peptide vaccine. This clonotype was obtained from a man aged 35 to 55 with glioma. The CDR3 DNA sequence: TGTGCCAGTAACCCCAAGTTGGGGCCCAATCAGCCCCAGCATTTT. Its protein product is CASNPKLGPNQPQHF.